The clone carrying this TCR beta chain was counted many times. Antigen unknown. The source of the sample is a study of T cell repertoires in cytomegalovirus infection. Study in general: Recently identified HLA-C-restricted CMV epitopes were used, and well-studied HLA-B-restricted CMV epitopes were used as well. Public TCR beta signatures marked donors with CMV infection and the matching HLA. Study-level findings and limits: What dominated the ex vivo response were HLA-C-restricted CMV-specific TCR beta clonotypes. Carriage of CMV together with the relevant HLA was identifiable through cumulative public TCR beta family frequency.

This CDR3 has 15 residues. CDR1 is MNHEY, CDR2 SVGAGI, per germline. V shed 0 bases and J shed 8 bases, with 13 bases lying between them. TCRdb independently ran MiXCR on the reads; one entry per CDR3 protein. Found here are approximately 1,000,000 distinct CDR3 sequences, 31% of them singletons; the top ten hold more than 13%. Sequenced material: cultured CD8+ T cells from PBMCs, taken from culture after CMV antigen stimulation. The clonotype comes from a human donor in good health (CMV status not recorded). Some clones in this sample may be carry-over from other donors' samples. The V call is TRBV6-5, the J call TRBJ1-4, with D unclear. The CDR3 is CASSYSLPGREKLFF. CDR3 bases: TGTGCCAGCAGTTACTCTCTGCCAGGAAGGGAAAAACTGTTTTTT.